The rows below give T cell receptor beta chains drawn from one sample of a study of cytomegalovirus exposure and HLA in healthy donors. This table comes from immunoSEQ multiplex PCR, and its TCRdb copy is limited to in-frame clones, with some not included. Altogether about 190,000 clones are present, approximately 81% being singletons, with the ten largest covering about 0.26%. Material: PBMCs. These receptors were obtained from a boy aged 10-17 years in good health and CMV-seronegative. Both conserved end residues are part of each CDR3. The D gene is left open where the match is weak. Some rows have no size entry. The others give once, few or many, or a class for an expanded clone.

TRBV9	16	TRBJ1-4	-	TRBD1	CASSGRQGSVGEKLFF	TGTGCCAGCAGCGGGCGACAGGGAAGCGTTGGGGAAAAACTGTTTTTT
TRBV10-3	15	TRBJ1-2	-	-	CAISESVLWAGGYTF	TGTGCCATCAGTGAGTCGGTTCTTTGGGCCGGTGGCTACACCTTC
TRBV7-9	13	TRBJ1-2	-	-	CASSLNRVYGYTF	TGTGCCAGCAGCTTAAACAGGGTCTATGGCTACACCTTC
TRBV11-2	15	TRBJ1-4	few	TRBD1	CASSLTGQNGEKLFF	TGTGCCAGCAGCTTAACGGGACAGAATGGTGAAAAACTGTTTTTT
TRBV27	16	TRBJ2-7	-	TRBD2	CASSLLFGRSVGEQYF	TGTGCCAGCAGTTTATTATTCGGGAGGTCAGTCGGCGAGCAGTACTTC
TRBV9	15	TRBJ2-3	-	TRBD2	CASSISGISTDTQYF	TGTGCCAGCAGCATCAGCGGGATTAGCACAGATACGCAGTATTTT
TRBV4-3	13	TRBJ1-2	-	TRBD1	CASSQGQNYGYTF	TGCGCCAGCAGCCAGGGACAGAACTATGGCTACACCTTC
TRBV9	19	TRBJ2-7	-	TRBD2	CASSVNPGGKTTNSYEQYF	TGTGCCAGCAGCGTAAACCCGGGAGGAAAAACAACGAATTCCTACGAGCAGTACTTC
TRBV18	15	TRBJ2-5	-	TRBD1	CASSPPDRDQETQYF	TGTGCCAGCTCACCACCCGACAGGGACCAAGAGACCCAGTACTTC
TRBV7-2	15	TRBJ1-1	-	-	CASSLVRRGNTEAFF	TGTGCCAGCAGCTTGGTCCGAAGGGGGAACACTGAAGCTTTCTTT
TRBV2	14	TRBJ1-2	-	TRBD1	CASSYRGQNYGYTF	TGTGCCAGCAGTTACAGGGGGCAGAACTATGGCTACACCTTC
TRBV30	15	TRBJ1-1	-	TRBD1	CAWSGQGAWGTEAFF	TGTGCCTGGAGTGGACAGGGGGCTTGGGGCACTGAAGCTTTCTTT
TRBV5-1	13	TRBJ2-7	once	TRBD1	CASSPHSGGEQYF	TGCGCCAGCAGCCCCCATTCAGGGGGCGAGCAGTACTTC
TRBV15	16	TRBJ2-6	few	-	CATSKEGDSGANVLTF	TGTGCCACCAGCAAGGAGGGAGACTCTGGGGCCAACGTCCTGACTTTC
TRBV6-5	11	TRBJ2-3	-	-	CASGTTDTQYF	TGTGCCAGCGGCACAACAGATACGCAGTATTTT
TRBV30	10	TRBJ1-2	few	-	CAWSGAGYTF	TGTGCCTGGAGTGGGGCCGGCTACACCTTC
TRBV13	16	TRBJ2-7	-	-	CASSPPGGTISYEQYF	TGTGCCAGCAGCCCCCCTGGCGGGACCATATCCTACGAGCAGTACTTC
TRBV4-1	15	TRBJ2-7	-	-	CASSQDSFRSYEQYF	TGCGCCAGCAGCCAAGACTCCTTCAGATCCTACGAGCAGTACTTC
TRBV7-9	14	TRBJ2-1	-	TRBD2	CASESSGRDNEQFF	TGTGCCAGTGAATCTAGCGGGAGGGACAATGAGCAGTTCTTC
TRBV21-1	14	TRBJ2-7	-	-	CASRGQGTAYEQYF	TGTGCCAGCAGGGGACAGGGAACCGCCTACGAGCAGTACTTC
TRBV28	12	TRBJ2-3	-	-	CASSLGGTLSYF	TGTGCCAGCAGTTTAGGCGGAACCTTGTCGTATTTT
TRBV29-1	13	TRBJ2-1	-	TRBD2	CSVGGGSYNEQFF	TGCAGCGTTGGCGGGGGTTCCTACAATGAGCAGTTCTTC
TRBV5-6	14	TRBJ2-7	-	TRBD1	CASTRDRGFHEQYF	TGTGCCAGCACTCGGGACAGGGGATTTCACGAGCAGTACTTC
TRBV7-3	14	TRBJ2-2	-	-	CASTNPRAAGELFF	TGTGCCAGCACCAACCCGCGGGCGGCCGGGGAGCTGTTTTTT
TRBV27	14	TRBJ1-2	-	-	CASSLSGARTGYTF	TGTGCCAGCAGTTTATCTGGGGCTCGGACTGGCTACACCTTC
TRBV15	12	TRBJ1-5	-	TRBD1	CATSSPTGRQHF	TGTGCCACCAGCAGCCCGACAGGGCGCCAGCATTTT
TRBV7-8	13	TRBJ2-7	-	-	CASSGRLKRYQYF	TGTGCCAGCAGCGGCCGTCTCAAAAGATACCAGTACTTC
TRBV18	15	TRBJ1-2	-	-	CASSPPGSGLYGYTF	TGTGCCAGCTCACCTCCCGGATCAGGCCTCTATGGCTACACCTTC
TRBV7-2	16	TRBJ1-2	-	-	CASSLVPGDLNYGYTF	TGTGCCAGCAGCTTAGTCCCAGGGGACCTTAACTATGGCTACACCTTC
TRBV5-1	19	TRBJ1-5	-	TRBD1	CASSLGWSGGQGISQPQHF	TGCGCCAGCAGCTTGGGTTGGTCCGGCGGACAGGGGATAAGTCAGCCCCAGCATTTT
TRBV6-5	15	TRBJ1-2	-	-	CASSYSWSTPGGYTF	TGTGCCAGCAGTTACAGCTGGTCGACACCTGGGGGCTACACCTTC
TRBV13	12	TRBJ1-1	-	-	CASSFDRDGAFF	TGTGCCAGCAGCTTCGACAGAGATGGAGCTTTCTTT
TRBV7-6	18	TRBJ2-3	-	TRBD2	CASSLGVAGRASTDTQYF	TGTGCCAGCAGCTTAGGCGTAGCGGGACGAGCTAGCACAGATACGCAGTATTTT
TRBV9	13	TRBJ1-2	-	-	CASSVGGNYGYTF	TGTGCCAGCAGCGTGGGGGGAAACTATGGCTACACCTTC
TRBV4-1	13	TRBJ2-7	-	TRBD2	CASSQLLAVEQYF	TGCGCCAGCAGCCAACTACTAGCGGTAGAGCAGTACTTC
TRBV29-1	11	TRBJ1-1	-	-	CSVEGRGEAFF	TGCAGCGTTGAAGGTAGGGGTGAAGCTTTCTTT
TRBV7-2	12	TRBJ2-3	-	-	CVSSVGADTQYF	TGTGTCAGCAGCGTGGGAGCAGATACGCAGTATTTT
TRBV5-1	16	TRBJ1-1	-	TRBD1	CASSQGDRVGNTEAFF	TGCGCCAGCAGTCAAGGGGACAGGGTGGGCAACACTGAAGCTTTCTTT
TRBV5-5	13	TRBJ1-1	once	-	CASRTGPNTEAFF	TGTGCCAGCAGGACAGGACCGAACACTGAAGCTTTCTTT
TRBV11-2	17	TRBJ1-1	-	TRBD1	CASSLVASRGLNTEAFF	TGTGCCAGCAGCTTAGTGGCGTCGAGGGGGCTTAACACTGAAGCTTTCTTT
TRBV9	15	TRBJ1-2	-	TRBD1	CASSAPGTGDYGYTF	TGTGCCAGCAGCGCGCCCGGGACAGGGGACTATGGCTACACCTTC
TRBV19	10	TRBJ1-2	-	-	CASSIRGYTF	TGTGCCAGTAGTATCAGGGGCTACACCTTC
TRBV2	15	TRBJ1-6	-	-	CASSGGAVGNSPLHF	TGTGCCAGCAGCGGTGGGGCGGTTGGTAATTCACCCCTCCACTTT
TRBV15	15	TRBJ1-3	-	TRBD1	CATSSRQGLGNTIYF	TGTGCCACCAGCAGTCGACAGGGGCTCGGAAACACCATATATTTT
TRBV5-4	14	TRBJ2-7	-	TRBD2	CASSPDTSVYEQYF	TGTGCCAGCAGCCCAGACACTAGCGTCTACGAGCAGTACTTC
TRBV7-9	18	TRBJ1-4	-	TRBD1	CASSQDRGRMGTNEKLFF	TGTGCCAGCAGCCAGGACAGGGGGCGAATGGGCACTAATGAAAAACTGTTTTTT
TRBV28	17	TRBJ1-1	-	-	CASTSTQTVIMNTEAFF	TGTGCCAGCACCTCCACCCAGACAGTCATCATGAACACTGAAGCTTTCTTT
TRBV30	13	TRBJ1-4	-	TRBD1	CAWKRGPNEKLFF	TGTGCCTGGAAAAGGGGGCCTAATGAAAAACTGTTTTTT
TRBV13	12	TRBJ1-1	-	-	CASSFRGTEAFF	TGTGCCAGCAGCTTTAGGGGAACTGAAGCTTTCTTT
TRBV5-1	15	TRBJ2-2	once	-	CASSPHGSVTGELFF	TGCGCCAGCAGCCCGCACGGGAGTGTGACCGGGGAGCTGTTTTTT
TRBV7-9	14	TRBJ1-5	once	TRBD1	CASSLGQGDQPQHF	TGTGCCAGCAGCTTGGGACAGGGGGATCAGCCCCAGCATTTT
TRBV14	12	TRBJ2-7	-	-	CASSPTGYEQYF	TGTGCCAGCAGCCCGACGGGGTACGAGCAGTACTTC
TRBV30	13	TRBJ1-5	-	-	CAWSDGGDQPQHF	TGTGCCTGGAGTGATGGAGGGGACCAGCCCCAGCATTTT
TRBV4-1	14	TRBJ1-1	-	-	CASGKGGMNTEAFF	TGCGCCAGCGGGAAAGGGGGAATGAACACTGAAGCTTTCTTT
TRBV28	12	TRBJ2-5	few	-	CASSPSSETQYF	TGTGCCAGCAGTCCTTCGTCAGAGACCCAGTACTTC